This T cell receptor beta chain emerged from a study of blood T cell repertoires in COVID-19. Whole-study context: COVID-19 samples from acute and convalescent phases originated in the United States, Italy and Spain. The analysed material was cDNA or gDNA that came from T cells, B-cell-depleted T cells, or PBMCs.

The V end lost 3 bases, the J end lost 4 bases, and 13 bases lay between the germline ends. CDR3 length equals 15 residues. CDR1 SEHNR and CDR2 FQNEAQ come from the germline V gene (reference sequence). Original processing methods: Amplification of reference gene primers was used by the study to estimate nucleated cell counts. The table came from immunoSEQ multiplex PCR; TCRdb's copy has only in-frame clones and leaves some out. For V, J and clone size, that table is used; D and trimming come from the DNA. The data show 65,000 to 95,000 clones, approximately 86% seen once. Sequencing was done on a sample of peripheral blood. The receptor comes from a man between 65 and 80 years old with acute or convalescent COVID-19. The rearrangement links TRBV7-9 to TRBJ2-1, with TRBD2 as a possible D gene (6 bases). CDR3 bases: TGTGCCAGCAGCTTGAGGGACTGGAGGTACAATGAGCAGTTCTTC. The encoded protein is CASSLRDWRYNEQFF.